The 3 T cell receptor beta chains reported below all come from one sample, sequenced in a study of T cell repertoires in aging, cancer and after chemotherapy. The template was genomic DNA from peripheral blood, not RNA. TRB rearrangements spanning V, D and J were amplified using mixed TRB-A/B primers. TCRdb recomputed calls from the multiplex PCR reads with MiXCR, one row per CDR3 protein. This sample has about 4,100 distinct CDR3 sequences, with about 25% found just once. The material sequenced was blood. All receptors derive from a human donor with a solid tumor.

This clonotype is large. This chain connects TRBV29-1 to TRBJ2-3, with D possibly being TRBD1 or TRBD2 (6 bases each). V lost 5 bases and J lost 3, with 15 bases in between. The CDR3 extends over 14 amino acids. Per germline, CDR1 SQVTM and CDR2 ANQGSEA. CDR3 DNA sequence: TGCAGCGTTACCCCTGAAGGGGGGACAGATACGCAGTATTTT. This translates into CSVTPEGGTDTQYF.

The rearrangement links TRBV20-1 to TRBJ2-5; a possible D gene is TRBD2 (5 bases). V was pared by 3 bases and J by 2 bases, with 13 bases between. CDR1 is DFQATT, CDR2 SNEGSKA, per germline (reference sequence). The CDR3 spans 14 residues. The CDR3 DNA reads TGCAGTGCTAGTTGGGCGGGCCTTCAAGAGACCCAGTACTTC. Protein product: CSASWAGLQETQYF.

By sample fraction, this clonotype is large. V usage is TRBV19 and J usage is TRBJ2-6; D gene unclear. V lost 7 bases, J lost 3 bases, and 19 bases lay in between. Germline V lookup: CDR1 LNHDA, CDR2 SQIVND (reference sequence). The CDR3 is 17 amino acids. The CDR3 spells CASTAYYFGGGANVLTF. In nucleotides, the CDR3 is TGTGCCAGTACCGCTTACTACTTTGGTGGTGGGGCCAACGTCCTGACTTTC.